The 18 T cell receptor beta chains below all came from one sample that was sequenced in a study of blood T cell repertoires in COVID-19. The table came from immunoSEQ multiplex PCR; TCRdb's copy has only in-frame clones and leaves some out. Altogether tens of thousands of clones are present, around 80% being singletons, with the ten largest covering around 7.2%. The sequenced material came from peripheral blood. The receptors were gathered from a man aged 45 to 65 with active or convalescent COVID-19.

This rearrangement joins TRBV6-5 to TRBJ1-1, with 7 bases that match TRBD1. Per germline, CDR1 MNHEY and CDR2 SVGAGI. The V gene end was trimmed by 6 bases and the J gene end by 6 bases; junction bases not matched to a gene: 10. There are 14 residues in the CDR3. The CDR3 region has the DNA TGTGCCAGCAGCAAACAGACAGGGATCGCTGAAGCTTTCTTT. Residues: CASSKQTGIAEAFF.

The chain is built from TRBV19 and TRBJ1-2, with TRBD1 matching 7 bases. The CDR3 length is 15 residues. Germline V gene data show CDR1 as LNHDA and CDR2 as SQIVND (reference sequence). V gave up 5 bases and J gave up 5 bases; unmatched junction bases: 11. The CDR3 spells CASSPPGTAIYGYTF. CDR3 nucleotide sequence: TGTGCCAGTAGTCCGCCCGGGACAGCCATTTATGGCTACACCTTC.

This chain links TRBV13 with TRBJ2-1; 8 bases line up with TRBD2. The CDR3 has 16 residues. V gave up 0 bases and J gave up 7 bases; unmatched junction bases: 8. Looked up from germline, CDR1 is PRHDT and CDR2 is FYEKMQ (reference sequence). CDR3 DNA sequence: TGTGCCAGCAGCTTAGGTCTCGGGGGGGCCAAGAATGAGCAGTTCTTC. The encoded protein is CASSLGLGGAKNEQFF.

In its sample, this clone was seen once. One junction end does not reproduce the germline sequence, and a read error may be involved. The chain has TRBV19 and TRBJ2-1; D gene uncertain. The germline V gene encodes CDR1 LNHDA and CDR2 SQIVND (reference sequence). The CDR3 sequence is 16 residues long. The CDR3 DNA sequence: TGTGCCAGTAGTATGGAGCTGACCAACTCCAACAATGAGCAGTTCTTC. This codes for CASSMELTNSNNEQFF.

This clone turned up a few times. The J gene is TRBJ1-2, the V gene TRBV7-9; possibly TRBD1 for D (5 bases). Germline loops: CDR1 SEHNR, CDR2 FQNEAQ (reference sequence). The CDR3 extends over 14 amino acids. V shed 5 bases and J shed 1 base, with 11 bases lying between them. CDR3 residues: CASSGGSLNYGYTF. The CDR3 DNA follows: TGTGCCAGCAGCGGGGGGTCGCTTAACTATGGCTACACCTTC.

This chain uses TRBV28 with TRBJ1-1; tentative D call: TRBD1 (5 bases). V was shortened by 6 bases and J by 1 base, with 15 bases between the two germline ends. The CDR3 has 15 residues. CDR1 MDHEN and CDR2 SYDVKM come from the germline V gene. The DNA of the CDR3 is TGTGCCAGCAGCCTCTTTATAAGGGGGAACACTGAAGCTTTCTTT. Translation: CASSLFIRGNTEAFF.

This clone was observed a handful of times. V usage is TRBV18 and J usage is TRBJ2-1; tentative D call: TRBD2 (5 bases). Germline V gene sequence: CDR1 KGHSH, CDR2 LQKENI. V was trimmed by 3 bases and J by 2 bases, leaving 11 bases between them. The CDR3 covers 15 residues. The CDR3 nucleotides read TGTGCCAGCTCACCGTGGAGGCTGCCCTACAATGAGCAGTTCTTC. This gives the protein CASSPWRLPYNEQFF. The full variable domain, its missing parts supplied by reference TRBV18 and TRBJ2-1, is NAGVMQNPRHLVRRRGQEARLRCSPMKGHSHVYWYRQLPEEGLKFMVYLQKENIIDESGMPKERFSAEFPKEGPSILRIQQVVRGDSAAYFCASSPWRLPYNEQFFGPGTRLTVL.

The J gene is TRBJ2-7, the V gene TRBV5-6; TRBD1 aligns across 9 bases. CDR1 and CDR2 (germline): SGHDT, YYEEEE. J gave up 4 bases and V 0 bases, and 5 bases lay outside the gene matches. This CDR3 has 15 amino acids. This CDR3 reads CASSLGGQGIYEQYV. Here the CDR3 DNA reads TGTGCCAGCAGCTTGGGGGGACAGGGAATTTACGAGCAGTACGTC.

The chain combines TRBV30 with TRBJ1-3; D unclear. Germline CDR1 and CDR2: GTSNPN and SVGIG (reference sequence). With 2 bases removed from V and 2 bases from J, the gap between germline ends came to 7 bases. The CDR3 sequence is 13 residues long. DNA of the CDR3: TGTGCCTGGAGTTCACTACCTGGAAACACCATATATTTT. It yields the protein CAWSSLPGNTIYF.

The V and J genes are TRBV3-1 (or the pseudogene TRBV3-2) and TRBJ1-2, with 8 bases fitting TRBD1. Trimming at V came to 4 bases and at J to 1 base, leaving 5 bases not matched to a gene. Germline CDR1 is LGHDT and CDR2 is YNNKEL (reference sequence). The CDR3 runs 15 residues. The CDR3 loop is CASSLRQGLNYGYTF. As DNA, the CDR3 is TGTGCCAGCAGCCTCAGACAGGGGCTTAACTATGGCTACACCTTC.

The chain is built from TRBV18 and TRBJ2-4; 11 bases fit TRBD1. Germline trimming cut 5 bases from V and 8 bases from J; bases unmatched to any gene: 8. Germline V gives CDR1 KGHSH, CDR2 LQKENI. The CDR3 consists of 15 residues. Written as DNA, the CDR3 is TGTGCCAGCTCAAGGACAGGGGGCTCTCAAGACATTCAGTACTTC. Translation gives CASSRTGGSQDIQYF.

The rearrangement links TRBV30 to TRBJ1-1; the match to TRBD1 covers 7 bases. V shed 1 base and J 8 bases; nucleotides not matched to a gene: 1. The CDR3 extends over 11 amino acids. Germline V lookup: CDR1 GTSNPN, CDR2 SVGIG (reference sequence). This CDR3 is CAWSGQGEAFF. DNA of the CDR3: TGTGCCTGGAGTGGACAGGGAGAAGCTTTCTTT.

The chain employs TRBV3-1 (or the pseudogene TRBV3-2) and TRBJ1-2, with D maybe TRBD1 (5 bases). Trimming stripped 4 bases from V and 4 bases from J, with 16 bases between. The V gene's germline CDR1 is LGHDT and CDR2 YNNKEL (reference sequence). This CDR3 spans 15 amino acids. The CDR3 sequence is CASSRGLQDSYGYTF. The DNA of the CDR3 is TGTGCCAGCAGCCGAGGATTACAGGATTCCTATGGCTACACCTTC.

The rearrangement uses TRBV7-9 and TRBJ2-7, with D tentatively TRBD1 (5 bases). Trimming pared 1 base from V and 5 bases from J, leaving 12 bases between. This CDR3 spans 14 amino acids. Germline V gives CDR1 SEHNR, CDR2 FQNEAQ (reference sequence). CDR3 protein: CASSLGQGGDEQYF. In DNA, the CDR3 is TGTGCCAGCAGCTTAGGTCAGGGTGGAGACGAGCAGTACTTC.

This clone was found once. This chain joins TRBV15 and TRBJ2-7, with D uncertain. The CDR3 is made up of 14 amino acids. V lost 0 bases, J lost 2 bases, and 8 bases lay in between. Germline assignment: CDR1 LNHNV and CDR2 YYDKDF (reference sequence). In DNA, the CDR3 is TGTGCCACCAGCAGAGAGGGCACAGCCTACGAGCAGTACTTC. This translates into CATSREGTAYEQYF.

This chain connects TRBV5-6 to TRBJ1-2, with a possible D match to TRBD1 (5 bases). Germline CDR1 reads SGHDT; CDR2 reads YYEEEE. Trimming pared 4 bases from V and 4 bases from J, leaving 11 bases between. The CDR3 consists of 13 residues. CDR3 nucleotide sequence: TGTGCCAGCAGCACCAGGGTCCCCTATGGCTACACCTTC. This gives the protein CASSTRVPYGYTF.

About this clone itself: Other DNA sequences from this sample encode an identical CDR3 as well. The rearrangement links TRBV12-3 or TRBV12-4 to TRBJ1-5; the D is unclear. This CDR3 comprises 13 residues. V lost 1 base and J 6 bases, leaving 7 bases between the germline ends. The chain's CDR3 is CASSLGASQPQHF. The CDR3 DNA follows: TGTGCCAGCAGTTTAGGGGCAAGTCAGCCCCAGCATTTT.

This chain links TRBV27 with TRBJ2-5, with 8 bases fitting TRBD1. CDR1 MNHEY and CDR2 SMNVEV come from the germline V gene (reference sequence). V shed 8 bases and J 4 bases; nucleotides not matched to a gene: 15. This CDR3 has 16 amino acids. CDR3 sequence (DNA): TGTGCCAGCTGCCGACCAAGGGACAGGCGGGGAGAGACCCAGTACTTC. Translated: CASCRPRDRRGETQYF.